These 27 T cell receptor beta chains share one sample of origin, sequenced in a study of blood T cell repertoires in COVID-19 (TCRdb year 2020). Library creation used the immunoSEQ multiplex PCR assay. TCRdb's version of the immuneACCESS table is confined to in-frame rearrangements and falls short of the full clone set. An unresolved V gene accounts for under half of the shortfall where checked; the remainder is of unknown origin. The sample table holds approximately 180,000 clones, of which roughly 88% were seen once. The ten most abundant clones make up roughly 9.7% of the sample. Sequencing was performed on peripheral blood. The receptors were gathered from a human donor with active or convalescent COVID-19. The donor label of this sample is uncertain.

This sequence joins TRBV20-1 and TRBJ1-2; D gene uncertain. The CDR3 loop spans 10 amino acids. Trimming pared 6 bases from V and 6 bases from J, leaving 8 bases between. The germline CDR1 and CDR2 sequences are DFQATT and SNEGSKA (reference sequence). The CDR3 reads CSAGTDGYTF. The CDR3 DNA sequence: TGCAGTGCCGGAACAGATGGCTACACCTTC.

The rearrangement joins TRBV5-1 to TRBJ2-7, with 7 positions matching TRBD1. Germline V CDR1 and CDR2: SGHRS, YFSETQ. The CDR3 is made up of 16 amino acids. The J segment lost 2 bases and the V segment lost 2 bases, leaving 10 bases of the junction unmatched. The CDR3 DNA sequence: TGCGCCAGCAGCTTATGGAAAGGGGGCGCGACCTACGAGCAGTACTTC. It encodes CASSLWKGGATYEQYF.

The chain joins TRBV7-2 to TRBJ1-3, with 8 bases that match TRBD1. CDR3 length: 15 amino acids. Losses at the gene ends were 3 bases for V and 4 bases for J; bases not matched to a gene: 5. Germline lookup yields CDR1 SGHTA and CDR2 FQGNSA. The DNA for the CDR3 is TGTGCCAGCAGCTTGGACAGGGTGTACGGAAACACCATATATTTT. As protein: CASSLDRVYGNTIYF.

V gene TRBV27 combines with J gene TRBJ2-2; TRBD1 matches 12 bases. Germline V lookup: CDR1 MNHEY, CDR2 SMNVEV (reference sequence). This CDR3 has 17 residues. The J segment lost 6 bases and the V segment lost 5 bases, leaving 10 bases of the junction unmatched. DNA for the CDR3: TGTGCCAGCAGTCCTGGGACAGGGGGCGGAGGGGCCGGGGAGCTGTTTTTT. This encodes CASSPGTGGGGAGELFF.

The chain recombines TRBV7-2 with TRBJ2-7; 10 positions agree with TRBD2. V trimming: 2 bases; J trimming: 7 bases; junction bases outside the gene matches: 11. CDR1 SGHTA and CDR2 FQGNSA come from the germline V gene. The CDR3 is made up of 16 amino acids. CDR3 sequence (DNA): TGTGCCAGCAGCTTATACGTTACTAGCGGGGCGGGGGAGCAGTACTTC. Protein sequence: CASSLYVTSGAGEQYF.

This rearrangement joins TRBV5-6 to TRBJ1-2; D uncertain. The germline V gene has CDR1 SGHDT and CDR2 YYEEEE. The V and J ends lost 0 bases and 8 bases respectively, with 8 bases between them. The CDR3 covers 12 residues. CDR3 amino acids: CASSLGQRGYTF. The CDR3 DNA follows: TGTGCCAGCAGCTTGGGGCAGCGAGGCTACACCTTC.

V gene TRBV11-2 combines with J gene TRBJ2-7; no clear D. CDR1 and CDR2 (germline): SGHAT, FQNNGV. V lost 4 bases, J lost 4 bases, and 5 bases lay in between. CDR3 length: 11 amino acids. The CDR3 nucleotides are TGTGCCAGCAGCTCCTCTTACGAGCAGTACTTC. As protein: CASSSSYEQYF.

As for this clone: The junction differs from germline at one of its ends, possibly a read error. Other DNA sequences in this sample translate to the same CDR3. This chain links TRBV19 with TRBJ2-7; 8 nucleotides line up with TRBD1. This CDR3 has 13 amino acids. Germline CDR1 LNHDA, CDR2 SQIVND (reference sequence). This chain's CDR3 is CASSIGQGYEQYF. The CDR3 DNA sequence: TGTGCCAGTAGCATAGGACAGGGTTACGAGCAGTACTTC.

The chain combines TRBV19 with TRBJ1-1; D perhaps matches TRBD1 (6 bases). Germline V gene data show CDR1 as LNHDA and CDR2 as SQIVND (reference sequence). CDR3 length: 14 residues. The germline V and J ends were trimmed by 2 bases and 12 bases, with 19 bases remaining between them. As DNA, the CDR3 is TGTGCCAGTAGTATATCAAGTTTACAGGGTTCGTCTTTCTTT. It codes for CASSISSLQGSSFF.

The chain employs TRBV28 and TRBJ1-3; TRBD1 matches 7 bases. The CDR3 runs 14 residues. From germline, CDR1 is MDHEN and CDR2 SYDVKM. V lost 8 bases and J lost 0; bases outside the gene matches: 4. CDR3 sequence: CASLQGVSGNTIYF. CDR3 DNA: TGTGCCAGCCTTCAGGGGGTCTCTGGAAACACCATATATTTT.

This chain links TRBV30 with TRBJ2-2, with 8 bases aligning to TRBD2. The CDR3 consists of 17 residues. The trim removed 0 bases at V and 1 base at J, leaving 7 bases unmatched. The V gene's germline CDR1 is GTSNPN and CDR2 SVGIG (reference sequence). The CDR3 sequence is CAWSVKVAGWNTGELFF. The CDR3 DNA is TGTGCCTGGAGTGTAAAGGTAGCGGGGTGGAACACCGGGGAGCTGTTTTTT.

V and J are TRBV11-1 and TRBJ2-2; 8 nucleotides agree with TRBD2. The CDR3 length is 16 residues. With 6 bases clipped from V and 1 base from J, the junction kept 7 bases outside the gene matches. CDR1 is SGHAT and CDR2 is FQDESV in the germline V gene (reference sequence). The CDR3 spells CASRRDSGKNTGELFF. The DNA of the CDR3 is TGTGCCAGCAGGCGTGATAGCGGGAAGAACACCGGGGAGCTGTTTTTT.

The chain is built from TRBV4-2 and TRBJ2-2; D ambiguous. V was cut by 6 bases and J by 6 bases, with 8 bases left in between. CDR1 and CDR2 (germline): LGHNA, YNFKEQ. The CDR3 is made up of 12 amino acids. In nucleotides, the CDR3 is TGTGCCAGCAGTCCAACTCCCGGGGAGCTGTTTTTT. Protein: CASSPTPGELFF.

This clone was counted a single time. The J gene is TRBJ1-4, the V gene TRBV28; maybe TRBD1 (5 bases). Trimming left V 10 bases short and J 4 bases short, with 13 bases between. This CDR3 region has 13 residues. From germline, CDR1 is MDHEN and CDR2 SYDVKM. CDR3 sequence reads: CATKDSRNEKLFF. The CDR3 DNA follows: TGTGCCACCAAAGACAGCCGTAATGAAAAACTGTTTTTT.

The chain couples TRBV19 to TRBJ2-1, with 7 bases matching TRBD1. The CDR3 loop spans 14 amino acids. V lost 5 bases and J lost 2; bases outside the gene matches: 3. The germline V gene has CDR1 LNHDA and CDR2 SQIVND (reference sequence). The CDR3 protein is CASSVGQAYNEQFF. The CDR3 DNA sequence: TGTGCCAGTAGTGTTGGACAGGCCTACAATGAGCAGTTCTTC.

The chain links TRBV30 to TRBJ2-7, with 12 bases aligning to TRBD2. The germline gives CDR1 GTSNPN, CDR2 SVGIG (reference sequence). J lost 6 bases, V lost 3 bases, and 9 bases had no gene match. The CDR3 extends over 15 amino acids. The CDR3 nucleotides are TGTGCCTGGAGCCGTCTAGGGACTAGCGGGTTCGAGCAGTACTTC. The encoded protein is CAWSRLGTSGFEQYF.

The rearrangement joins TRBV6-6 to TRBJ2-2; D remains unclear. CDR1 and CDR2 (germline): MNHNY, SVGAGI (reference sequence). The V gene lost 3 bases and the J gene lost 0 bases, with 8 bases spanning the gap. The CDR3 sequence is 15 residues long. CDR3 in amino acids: CASSYVAANTGELFF. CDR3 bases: TGTGCCAGCAGTTATGTGGCTGCGAACACCGGGGAGCTGTTTTTT.

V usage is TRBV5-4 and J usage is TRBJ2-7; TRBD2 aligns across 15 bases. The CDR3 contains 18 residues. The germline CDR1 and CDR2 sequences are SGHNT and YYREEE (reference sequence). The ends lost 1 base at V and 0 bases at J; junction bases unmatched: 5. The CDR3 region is CASSLKGLAGGDSYEQYF. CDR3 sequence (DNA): TGTGCCAGCAGCTTGAAGGGACTAGCGGGAGGAGACTCCTACGAGCAGTACTTC.

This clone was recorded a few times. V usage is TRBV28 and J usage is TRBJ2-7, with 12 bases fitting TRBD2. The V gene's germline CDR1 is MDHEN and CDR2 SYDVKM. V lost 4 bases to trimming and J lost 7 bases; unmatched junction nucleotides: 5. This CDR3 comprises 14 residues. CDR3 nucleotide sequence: TGTGCCAGCAGTTCGACTAGCGGGGGTTGGGAGCAGTACTTC. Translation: CASSSTSGGWEQYF.

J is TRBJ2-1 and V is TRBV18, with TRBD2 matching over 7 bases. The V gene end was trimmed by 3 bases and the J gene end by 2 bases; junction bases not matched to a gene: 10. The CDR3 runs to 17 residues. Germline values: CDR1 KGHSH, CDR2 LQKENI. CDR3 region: CASSPRGVGTTYNEQFF. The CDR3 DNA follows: TGTGCCAGCTCACCCCGAGGGGTCGGGACTACCTACAATGAGCAGTTCTTC. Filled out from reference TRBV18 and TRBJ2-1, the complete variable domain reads NAGVMQNPRHLVRRRGQEARLRCSPMKGHSHVYWYRQLPEEGLKFMVYLQKENIIDESGMPKERFSAEFPKEGPSILRIQQVVRGDSAAYFCASSPRGVGTTYNEQFFGPGTRLTVL.

In nucleotides, the CDR3 is TGTGCCAGCAGTGTCTCGGGACAGAACACCGGGGAGCTGTTTTTT. It codes for CASSVSGQNTGELFF. The rearrangement joins TRBV2 to TRBJ2-2, with D possibly TRBD1 on 6 matching bases. Per germline, CDR1 SNHLY and CDR2 FYNNEI. V gave up 4 bases and J gave up 1 base, with 10 bases separating them. The CDR3 totals 15 residues.

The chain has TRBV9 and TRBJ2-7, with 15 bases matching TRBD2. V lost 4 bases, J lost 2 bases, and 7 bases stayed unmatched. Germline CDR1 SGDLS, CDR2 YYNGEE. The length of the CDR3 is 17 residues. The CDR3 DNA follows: TGTGCCAGCAGCTCGGGGACTAGCGGGGGGCCACCCTACGAGCAGTACTTC. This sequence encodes CASSSGTSGGPPYEQYF.

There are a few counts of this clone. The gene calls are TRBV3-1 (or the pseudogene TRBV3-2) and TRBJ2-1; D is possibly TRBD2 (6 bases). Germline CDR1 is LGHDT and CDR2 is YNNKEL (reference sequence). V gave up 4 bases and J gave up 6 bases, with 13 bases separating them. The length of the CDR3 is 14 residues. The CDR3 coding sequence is TGTGCCAGCAGCCCGGGACTCCAAGGCAATGAGCAGTTCTTC. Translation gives CASSPGLQGNEQFF.

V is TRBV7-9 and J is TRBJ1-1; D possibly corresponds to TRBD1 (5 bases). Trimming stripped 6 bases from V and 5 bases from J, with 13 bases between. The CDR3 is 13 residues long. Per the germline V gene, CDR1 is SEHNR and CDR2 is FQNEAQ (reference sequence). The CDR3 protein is CASRGEGGTEAFF. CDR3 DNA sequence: TGTGCCAGCAGGGGGGAGGGAGGGACTGAAGCTTTCTTT.

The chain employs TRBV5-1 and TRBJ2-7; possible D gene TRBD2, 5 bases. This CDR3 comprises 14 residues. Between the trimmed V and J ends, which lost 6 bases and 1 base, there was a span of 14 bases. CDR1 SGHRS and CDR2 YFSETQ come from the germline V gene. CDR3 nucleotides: TGCGCCAGCACCCCCCTGGGAGCTTCCTACGAGCAGTACTTC. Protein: CASTPLGASYEQYF.

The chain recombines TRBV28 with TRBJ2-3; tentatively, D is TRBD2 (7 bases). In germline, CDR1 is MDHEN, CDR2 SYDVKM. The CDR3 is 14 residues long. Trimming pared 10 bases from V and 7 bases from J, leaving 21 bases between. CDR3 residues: CATRGGAAIYTQYF. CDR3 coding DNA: TGTGCCACTAGGGGGGGAGCGGCGATATATACGCAGTATTTT.

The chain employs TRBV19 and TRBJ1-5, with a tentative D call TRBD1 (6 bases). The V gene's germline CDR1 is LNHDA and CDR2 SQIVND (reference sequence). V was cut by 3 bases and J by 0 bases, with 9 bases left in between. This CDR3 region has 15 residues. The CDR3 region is CASSIGQSSNQPQHF. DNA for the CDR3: TGTGCCAGTAGTATCGGACAGTCTAGCAATCAGCCCCAGCATTTT.